This section outlines one T cell receptor (beta chain) sequence together with its context. Its target antigen remains unknown. Base quality data are lacking; no much larger clone is found one base away. Library creation used 5' RACE. TCRdb names Illumina HiSeq 2500 as the instrument used. A second PCR of 7 to 11 cycles was performed with a sample-barcoded 5' primer and a J-beta primer mix. A template-switch 5' adaptor carrying 12 random nucleotides introduced a unique molecular identifier onto each TCR beta cDNA molecule. Each sample yielded at least 2.5 million CDR3-containing paired-end reads. First-strand cDNA was synthesized from all RNA with the Mint cDNA synthesis kit, primed by a TRBC-specific oligonucleotide. After uracil-DNA glycosylase treatment, a first 18-cycle PCR used universal primers M1SS and BC2_uni_R on all cDNA. Under the source paper's analysis protocol: For normalization, 1 million high-quality reads, each with a distinct molecular identifier, were randomly selected from each sample. Instead of being binned into consensus sequences, reads that shared molecular identifiers were thrown out. MiTCR, run with a Q25 quality threshold and the strictest error-elimination algorithm, handled CDR3 identification, clonotype clustering and error correction. Lower-bound total TCR beta diversity was estimated with a nonparametric unseen species model using Euler transformation. The public reads were reprocessed in TCRdb via fastp at Q25 and MiXCR, keeping in-frame beta chains. Rows with a matching CDR3 protein are joined into one entry that keeps the most common DNA and genes. In this record, the V and J calls reflect TCRdb's handling and not the investigators' own analysis. The sample includes over 1,300,000 distinct CDR3 sequences, with almost 60% observed a single time. The ten largest clones add up to over 5% of the sample.

Spanning cysteine to phenylalanine, the CDR3 consists of 18 amino acids. Only the CDR3 DNA is retained, 54 bases long and in frame from the first base. The germline V end is reduced by 7 bases and the J end by 0 bases; junction bases left unmatched: 12. As encoded in the germline V gene (reference sequence), CDR1 is SEHNR while CDR2 is FQNEAQ. This entry comes from a study of blood T cells in healthy people across ages (dated by TCRdb to between 2014 and 2016). In the study overall: Template switching captured roughly one uniquely barcoded TCR beta cDNA molecule per two T cells in model experiments. The study measured age-related changes in TCR beta repertoire diversity using deep sequencing normalized with unique cDNA molecular identifiers. Donors of different ages were randomly distributed across sequencing lanes to avoid experimental bias. The study analyzed two additional independent replicas of 1 million unique cDNA reads from the same blood draw for two donors, one aged 18 to 29 and one aged 80 or older. The donors were divided into four age groups: young (average around 16 years), middle-aged (about 39), aged (62) and long-lived (82).

What the study reported, not specific to this receptor: Observed TCR beta diversity correlated strongly with the percentage of naive T cells measured by flow cytometry. Total diversity estimates from one million sequenced T cells were considered lower bounds and underestimates. Because profiling used bulk unsorted PBMCs, naive and antigen-experienced compartments could not be compared conclusively. Compared with the aged group, the long-lived group had more naive CD4+ T cells, fewer expanded clones and increased TCR diversity, a pattern suggesting age selection. Donor CMV infection status was unknown, potentially confounding age-related changes in expanded clonotypes. As age increased, observed TCR beta diversity per million T cells dropped in a roughly linear way, and a significant reduction was already evident by age around 41.

Donors were a few dozen systemically healthy Caucasian individuals from Russia aged about 6 to 100 years. Ten milliliters of peripheral blood were drawn from each donor into EDTA-treated Vacutainer tubes. Ficoll-Paque density-gradient centrifugation was used to isolate PBMCs, with at least 7 million obtained per sample. Total RNA, at least 6 micrograms per sample, was extracted from PBMCs with Trizol reagent. For every donor, flow cytometry on a PBMC aliquot measured the percentage of naive CD45RAhigh/CD27high T cells. This chain is built from TRBV7-9 and TRBJ2-6; the junction holds 7 bases that match TRBD1. Sequences were obtained from blood. This clonotype was sampled from a young man in good health. The CDR3 loop reads CASTRDRDSYSGANVLTF. The nucleotide sequence reads TGTGCCAGCACCCGAGACCGGGACAGTTACTCTGGGGCCAACGTCCTGACTTTC. Reference TRBV7-9 and TRBJ2-6 genes cover what lies past the CDR3, so the full variable domain is DTGVSQNPRHKITKRGQNVTFRCDPISEHNRLYWYRQTLGQGPEFLTYFQNEAQLEKSRLLSDRFSAERPKGSFSTLEIQRTEQGDSAMYLCASTRDRDSYSGANVLTFGAGSRLTVL.